The next 27 T cell receptor beta chains were all read from a single sample in a study of Ad26.COV2.S vaccination and SARS-CoV-2 variants. Libraries were prepared by immunoSEQ multiplex PCR; TCRdb keeps only in-frame clonotypes and omits some of them. This table holds hundreds of thousands of clones, about 90% found once. Sequenced here: peripheral blood, sampled after recovery from COVID-19. The receptors were gathered from a human donor who had recovered from COVID-19.

This chain joins TRBV2 and TRBJ2-5; D is perhaps TRBD2 (6 bases). This CDR3 region has 14 residues. The V gene's germline CDR1 is SNHLY and CDR2 FYNNEI. V was trimmed by 6 bases and J by 2 bases, leaving 13 bases between them. CDR3 coding DNA: TGTGCCAGCAGCGGGACTCGGCAGCAAGAGACCCAGTACTTC. It codes for CASSGTRQQETQYF.

This rearrangement joins TRBV27 to TRBJ1-1; D is perhaps TRBD1 (6 bases). This CDR3 has 14 amino acids. Germline V gene data show CDR1 as MNHEY and CDR2 as SMNVEV (reference sequence). The V end was cut by 2 bases, the J end by 4 bases, with 11 bases between. CDR3 DNA sequence: TGTGCCAGCAGTTTACGAGGAGGGGGCACTGAAGCTTTCTTT. This encodes CASSLRGGGTEAFF.

This clone was counted once. The chain carries TRBV14 and TRBJ1-1; perhaps TRBD1 as D (5 bases). Germline CDR1 reads SGHDN; CDR2 reads FVKESK. V lost 1 base and J 8 bases, leaving 17 bases between the germline ends. The CDR3 contains 15 residues. CDR3 DNA sequence: TGTGCCAGCAGCCAAGGGGGCTTAGAGGTCCTAGAAGCTTTCTTT. Translating gives CASSQGGLEVLEAFF.

The V and J genes are TRBV9 and TRBJ2-1, with TRBD2 identical over 10 bases. V trimming: 4 bases; J trimming: 6 bases; junction bases outside the gene matches: 13. The CDR3 is 17 amino acids. Germline lookup yields CDR1 SGDLS and CDR2 YYNGEE. CDR3 nucleotides: TGTGCCAGCAGCTCCTACCCCCAGCGGGGGGGTCTCAATGAGCAGTTCTTC. Protein product: CASSSYPQRGGLNEQFF.

The V call is TRBV5-1, the J call TRBJ2-3; 9 nucleotides line up with TRBD2. Losses at the gene ends were 7 bases for V and 4 bases for J; bases not matched to a gene: 10. The CDR3 spans 15 residues. Germline CDR1 SGHRS, CDR2 YFSETQ. The CDR3 sequence: CASLTGTSRADTQYF. The CDR3 bases are TGCGCCAGCCTCACCGGGACTAGCAGGGCAGATACGCAGTATTTT.

The V call is TRBV19, the J call TRBJ2-3, with TRBD1 as a possible D gene (5 bases). Deletions cut 6 bases from V and 3 bases from J, with 16 bases between. The CDR3 runs 15 residues. The germline gives CDR1 LNHDA, CDR2 SQIVND (reference sequence). The CDR3 loop is CASRLGVRRTDTQYF. For the CDR3, the DNA is TGTGCCAGTAGGTTAGGGGTCCGCAGGACAGATACGCAGTATTTT.

The CDR3 nucleotides read TGTGCCAGCAGCGTAGGTCCGGATGGCTACACCTTC. It encodes CASSVGPDGYTF. The chain is built from TRBV9 and TRBJ1-2; D is unresolved. Trimming stripped 0 bases from V and 6 bases from J, with 6 bases between. CDR3 size: 12 residues. CDR1 is SGDLS and CDR2 is YYNGEE in the germline V gene. The full variable domain, rest sourced from reference TRBV9 and TRBJ1-2, is DSGVTQTPKHLITATGQRVTLRCSPRSGDLSVYWYQQSLDQGLQFLIQYYNGEERAKGNILERFSAQQFPDLHSELNLSSLELGDSALYFCASSVGPDGYTFGSGTRLTVV.

The chain couples TRBV6-4 to TRBJ2-3; 9 bases are a match to TRBD2. Losses at the gene ends were 6 bases for V and 1 base for J; bases not matched to a gene: 5. The CDR3 spans 15 residues. The germline V gene encodes CDR1 MRHNA and CDR2 SNTAGT. CDR3 DNA: TGTGCCAGCAGGCAGGTAGCGGGGGGCACAGATACGCAGTATTTT. Its protein is CASRQVAGGTDTQYF.

This chain connects TRBV9 to TRBJ1-3; no definite D call. This CDR3 spans 16 amino acids. V was trimmed by 1 base and J by 0 bases, leaving 11 bases between them. Germline CDR1 reads SGDLS; CDR2 reads YYNGEE. The CDR3 coding sequence is TGTGCCAGCAGCGTACTCAGAGGAGGCTCTGGAAACACCATATATTTT. This translates into CASSVLRGGSGNTIYF. The full variable domain, with the rest looked up from reference TRBV9 and TRBJ1-3, is DSGVTQTPKHLITATGQRVTLRCSPRSGDLSVYWYQQSLDQGLQFLIQYYNGEERAKGNILERFSAQQFPDLHSELNLSSLELGDSALYFCASSVLRGGSGNTIYFGEGSWLTVV.

V usage is TRBV7-9 and J usage is TRBJ2-3; D is ambiguous. Germline assignment: CDR1 SEHNR and CDR2 FQNEAQ (reference sequence). V lost 8 bases to trimming and J lost 0 bases, with 9 bases between them. The CDR3 is 13 residues long. The CDR3, as DNA: TGTGCCAGCGGACCTCCGAGCACAGATACGCAGTATTTT. This codes for CASGPPSTDTQYF. Full variable domain (remainder filled in from reference TRBV7-9 and TRBJ2-3): DTGVSQNPRHKITKRGQNVTFRCDPISEHNRLYWYRQTLGQGPEFLTYFQNEAQLEKSRLLSDRFSAERPKGSFSTLEIQRTEQGDSAMYLCASGPPSTDTQYFGPGTRLTVL.

J is TRBJ2-5 and V is TRBV12-5; 8 bases line up with TRBD1. The CDR3 contains 15 residues. Germline CDR1 LGHNT, CDR2 FRNRAP. J was trimmed by 5 bases and V by 2 bases; bases with no gene match: 7. Here the CDR3 reads CASGLPGGPGETQYF. The CDR3 nucleotides are TGTGCTAGTGGTTTGCCAGGGGGCCCTGGGGAGACCCAGTACTTC.

The rearrangement joins TRBV6-4 to TRBJ1-6, with D possibly being TRBD1 (5 bases). Germline V gene sequence: CDR1 MRHNA, CDR2 SNTAGT. This CDR3 comprises 13 residues. Trimming pared 3 bases from V and 7 bases from J, leaving 7 bases between. In DNA, the CDR3 is TGTGCCAGCAGTGAGGGGGACAATTCACCCCTCCACTTT. Protein: CASSEGDNSPLHF.

V gene TRBV5-1 combines with J gene TRBJ2-1; weak D call: TRBD2 (5 bases). In germline, CDR1 is SGHRS, CDR2 YFSETQ. Trimming shortened V by 7 bases and J by 6 bases, and 8 bases separated the two germline ends. CDR3 length: 11 residues. The CDR3, as DNA: TGCGCCAGCTGGGAGCTCAATGAGCAGTTCTTC. Translated: CASWELNEQFF. The full variable domain, in which reference TRBV5-1 and TRBJ2-1 provide the parts outside the CDR3, is KAGVTQTPRYLIKTRGQQVTLSCSPISGHRSVSWYQQTPGQGLQFLFEYFSETQRNKGNFPGRFSGRQFSNSRSEMNVSTLELGDSALYLCASWELNEQFFGPGTRLTVL.

This chain connects TRBV23-1 to TRBJ1-2; 9 nucleotides line up with TRBD1. TRBV23-1 is placed among ORFs of uncertain function. Losses at the gene ends were 2 bases for V and 8 bases for J; bases not matched to a gene: 6. The length of the CDR3 is 14 residues. This chain's CDR3 is CASSQKDRGRGYTF. In nucleotides, the CDR3 is TGCGCCAGCAGTCAAAAGGACAGGGGAAGAGGCTACACCTTC.

V and J are TRBV5-8 and TRBJ1-1; D remains unclear. The V gene's germline CDR1 is SGHTS and CDR2 YDEGEE. The length of the CDR3 is 9 residues. The V end lost 2 bases, the J end lost 7 bases, and 0 bases lay between the germline ends. In nucleotides, the CDR3 is TGTGCCAGCAGCTTTGAAGCTTTCTTT. This translates into CASSFEAFF.

The CDR3 DNA reads as TGTGCCAGCAGCGGGGCGACAGTTGGAAACACCATATATTTT. Protein: CASSGATVGNTIYF. The chain has TRBV11-1 and TRBJ1-3; D may be TRBD1 (5 bases). This CDR3 spans 14 amino acids. V dropped 5 bases and J dropped 3 bases, with 11 bases sitting between them. Looked up from germline, CDR1 is SGHAT and CDR2 is FQDESV (reference sequence).

The chain uses TRBV9 and TRBJ1-2; unclear D gene. Looked up from germline, CDR1 is SGDLS and CDR2 is YYNGEE. The CDR3 contains 14 residues. Trimming shortened V by 0 bases and J by 4 bases, and 10 bases separated the two germline ends. CDR3 protein: CASSVGSGLYGYTF. CDR3 DNA sequence: TGTGCCAGCAGCGTAGGATCCGGACTCTATGGCTACACCTTC.

This sequence joins TRBV6-6 and TRBJ2-3; TRBD1 is a possible D gene (6 bases). Germline CDR1 is MNHNY and CDR2 is SVGAGI (reference sequence). The CDR3 spans 11 residues. V lost 5 bases and J 9 bases, leaving 9 bases between the germline ends. CDR3 DNA sequence: TGTGCCAGCAGTACAGGGACCACGCAGTATTTT. As protein: CASSTGTTQYF.

The V gene is TRBV10-3, the J gene TRBJ1-6; D is undetermined. The germline V gene encodes CDR1 ENHRY and CDR2 SYGVKD. V lost 6 bases, J lost 6 bases, and 12 bases lay in between. CDR3 length equals 14 residues. The CDR3 sequence is CAIRDGELNSPLHF. The CDR3, as DNA: TGTGCCATCAGGGACGGTGAGCTTAATTCACCCCTCCACTTT.

The gene calls are TRBV9 and TRBJ1-2; 7 bases fit TRBD1. The CDR3 runs 15 residues. Per germline, CDR1 SGDLS and CDR2 YYNGEE. The trim removed 3 bases at V and 0 bases at J, leaving 5 bases unmatched. In DNA, the CDR3 is TGTGCCAGCAGCGCCTTCGGGACAGCTAACTATGGCTACACCTTC. It yields the protein CASSAFGTANYGYTF. Full variable domain (rest looked up from reference TRBV9 and TRBJ1-2): DSGVTQTPKHLITATGQRVTLRCSPRSGDLSVYWYQQSLDQGLQFLIQYYNGEERAKGNILERFSAQQFPDLHSELNLSSLELGDSALYFCASSAFGTANYGYTFGSGTRLTVV.

This chain connects TRBV10-2 to TRBJ2-7; the D is unclear. CDR3 length: 15 amino acids. Per germline, CDR1 WSHSY and CDR2 SAAADI. Trimming shortened V by 2 bases and J by 0 bases, and 11 bases separated the two germline ends. Written as DNA, the CDR3 is TGCGCCAGCAGTGAGGGCGGCGCCAGCTCCTACGAGCAGTACTTC. As protein: CASSEGGASSYEQYF.

V gene TRBV29-1 combines with J gene TRBJ1-1, with a possible D match to TRBD1 (6 bases). The CDR3 runs 15 residues. Trimming cost V 7 bases and J 3 bases, with 21 bases left between them. Germline V lookup: CDR1 SQVTM, CDR2 ANQGSEA. The CDR3 spells CSATPGGARDTEAFF. CDR3 coding DNA: TGCAGCGCCACCCCGGGGGGCGCGCGCGACACTGAAGCTTTCTTT.

CDR3 nucleotide sequence: TGTGCCAGCAGCTTGGGACAGGTTGGGTCCTACGAGCAGTACTTC. Its translation is CASSLGQVGSYEQYF. The chain is built from TRBV11-2 and TRBJ2-7; 8 bases align to TRBD1. V was clipped by 3 bases and J by 1 base; unmatched bases: 5. This CDR3 has 15 amino acids. Germline V lookup: CDR1 SGHAT, CDR2 FQNNGV.

The chain recombines TRBV18 with TRBJ2-3; the D is unclear. Germline assignment: CDR1 KGHSH and CDR2 LQKENI. V gave up 4 bases and J gave up 6 bases, with 8 bases separating them. This CDR3 has 12 residues. The chain's CDR3 is CASSLGSDTQYF. The CDR3 nucleotides are TGTGCCAGCTCACTGGGATCGGATACGCAGTATTTT.

The CDR3 loop is CASSLGTGSYGYTF. The CDR3 nucleotides read TGTGCCAGCAGCTTGGGGACAGGTTCCTATGGCTACACCTTC. V usage is TRBV5-4 and J usage is TRBJ1-2; 7 bases are a match to TRBD1. V lost 0 bases and J lost 4; bases outside the gene matches: 3. The germline CDR1 and CDR2 sequences are SGHNT and YYREEE (reference sequence). The length of the CDR3 is 14 residues.

The chain has TRBV12-3 or TRBV12-4 and TRBJ2-2; the D is unclear. The ends were cut back, 6 bases at V and 5 bases at J, with 10 bases in the middle. The CDR3 runs 13 residues. Here the CDR3 reads CASSFRRTGELFF. The CDR3, as DNA: TGTGCCAGCAGCTTCCGCCGGACCGGGGAGCTGTTTTTT.

The chain is built from TRBV27 and TRBJ2-3, with 7 bases that match TRBD2. The CDR3 has 16 amino acids. Per germline, CDR1 MNHEY and CDR2 SMNVEV (reference sequence). Trimming at V came to 1 base and at J to 2 bases, leaving 6 bases not matched to a gene. DNA of the CDR3: TGTGCCAGCAGTTTATGGAGCGGGGCAGACACAGATACGCAGTATTTT. Translation gives CASSLWSGADTDTQYF.